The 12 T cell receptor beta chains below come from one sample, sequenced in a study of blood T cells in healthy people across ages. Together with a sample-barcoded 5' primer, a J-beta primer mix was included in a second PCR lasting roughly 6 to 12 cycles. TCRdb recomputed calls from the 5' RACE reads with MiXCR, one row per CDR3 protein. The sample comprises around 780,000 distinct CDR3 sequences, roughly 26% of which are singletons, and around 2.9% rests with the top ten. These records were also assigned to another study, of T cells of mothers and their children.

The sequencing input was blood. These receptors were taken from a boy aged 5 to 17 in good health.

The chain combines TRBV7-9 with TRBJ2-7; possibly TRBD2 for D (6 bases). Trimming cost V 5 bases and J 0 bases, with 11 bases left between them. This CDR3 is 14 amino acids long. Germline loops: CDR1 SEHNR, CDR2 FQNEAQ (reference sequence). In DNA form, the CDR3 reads TGTGCCAGCAGCCCCCGGGAGATCTCCTACGAGCAGTACTTC. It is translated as CASSPREISYEQYF.

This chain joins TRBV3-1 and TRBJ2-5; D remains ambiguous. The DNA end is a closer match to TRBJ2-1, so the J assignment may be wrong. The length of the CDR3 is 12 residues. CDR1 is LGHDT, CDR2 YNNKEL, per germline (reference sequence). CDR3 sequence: CASSQDPDQQFF. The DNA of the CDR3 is TGTGCCAGCAGCCAAGATCCCGACCAGCAGTTCTTC.

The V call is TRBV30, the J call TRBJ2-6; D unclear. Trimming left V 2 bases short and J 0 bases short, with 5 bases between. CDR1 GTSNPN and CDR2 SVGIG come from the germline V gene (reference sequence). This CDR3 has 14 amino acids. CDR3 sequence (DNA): TGTGCCTGGAGTTCAGTCTCTGGGGCCAACGTCCTGACTTTC. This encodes CAWSSVSGANVLTF.

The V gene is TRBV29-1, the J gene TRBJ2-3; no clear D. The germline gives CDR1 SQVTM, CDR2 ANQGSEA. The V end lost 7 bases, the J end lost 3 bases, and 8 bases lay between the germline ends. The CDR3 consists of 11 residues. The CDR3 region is CSGLVTDTQYF. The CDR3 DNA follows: TGCAGCGGACTGGTGACAGATACGCAGTATTTT.

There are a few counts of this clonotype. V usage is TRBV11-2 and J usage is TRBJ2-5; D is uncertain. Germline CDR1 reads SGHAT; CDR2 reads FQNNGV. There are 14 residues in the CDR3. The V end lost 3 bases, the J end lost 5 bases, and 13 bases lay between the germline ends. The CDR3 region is CASSFRTTFETQYF. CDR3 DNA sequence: TGTGCCAGCAGCTTCCGAACCACATTCGAGACCCAGTACTTC. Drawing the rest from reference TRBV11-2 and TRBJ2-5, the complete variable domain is EAGVAQSPRYKIIEKRQSVAFWCNPISGHATLYWYQQILGQGPKLLIQFQNNGVVDDSQLPKDRFSAERLKGVDSTLKIQPAKLEDSAVYLCASSFRTTFETQYFGPGTRLLVL.

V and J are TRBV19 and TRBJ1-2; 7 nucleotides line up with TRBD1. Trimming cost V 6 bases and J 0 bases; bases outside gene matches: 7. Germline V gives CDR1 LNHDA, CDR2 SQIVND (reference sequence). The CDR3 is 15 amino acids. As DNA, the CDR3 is TGTGCCAGTAGCTCACAGGGGTCAGCTAACTATGGCTACACCTTC. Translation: CASSSQGSANYGYTF. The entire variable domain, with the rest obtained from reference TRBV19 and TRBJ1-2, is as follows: DGGITQSPKYLFRKEGQNVTLSCEQNLNHDAMYWYRQDPGQGLRLIYYSQIVNDFQKGDIAEGYSVSREKKESFPLTVTSAQKNPTAFYLCASSSQGSANYGYTFGSGTRLTVV.

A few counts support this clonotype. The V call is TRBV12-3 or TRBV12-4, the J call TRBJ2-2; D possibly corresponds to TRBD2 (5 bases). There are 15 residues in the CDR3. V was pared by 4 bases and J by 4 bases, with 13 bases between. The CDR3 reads CASSSSPRATGELFF. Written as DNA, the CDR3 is TGTGCCAGCAGTTCCTCTCCGAGGGCCACCGGGGAGCTGTTTTTT.

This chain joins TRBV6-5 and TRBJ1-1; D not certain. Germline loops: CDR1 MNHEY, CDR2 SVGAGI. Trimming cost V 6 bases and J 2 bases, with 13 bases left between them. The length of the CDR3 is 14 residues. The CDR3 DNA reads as TGTGCCAGCAGCTACCGGGGAGTTAACACTGAAGCTTTCTTT. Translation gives CASSYRGVNTEAFF.

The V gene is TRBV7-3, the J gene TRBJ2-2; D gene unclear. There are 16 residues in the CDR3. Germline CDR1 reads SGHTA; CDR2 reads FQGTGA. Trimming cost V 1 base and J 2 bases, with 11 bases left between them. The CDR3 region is CASSLKRYPNTGELFF. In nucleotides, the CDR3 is TGTGCCAGCAGCTTAAAACGTTACCCTAACACCGGGGAGCTGTTTTTT.

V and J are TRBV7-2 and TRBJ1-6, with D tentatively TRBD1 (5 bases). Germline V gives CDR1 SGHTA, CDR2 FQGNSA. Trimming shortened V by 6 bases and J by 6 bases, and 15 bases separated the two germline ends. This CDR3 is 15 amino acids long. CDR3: CASRASGTFNSPLHF. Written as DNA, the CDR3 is TGTGCCAGCAGGGCCTCAGGGACCTTTAATTCACCCCTCCACTTT.

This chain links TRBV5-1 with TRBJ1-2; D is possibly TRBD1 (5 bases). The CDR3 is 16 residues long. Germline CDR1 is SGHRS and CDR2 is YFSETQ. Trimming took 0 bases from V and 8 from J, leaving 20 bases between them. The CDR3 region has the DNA TGCGCCAGCAGCTTGGAGGGTTCCCGGGGACCCGCGGGCTACACCTTC. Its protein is CASSLEGSRGPAGYTF.

The CDR3 protein is CASSSPGLAGDEQFF. CDR3 coding DNA: TGCGCCAGCAGCTCACCGGGACTAGCGGGGGATGAGCAGTTCTTC. V gene TRBV5-1 combines with J gene TRBJ2-1, with 14 bases that match TRBD2. CDR1 and CDR2 from the germline V gene are SGHRS and YFSETQ. This CDR3 is 15 amino acids long. J gave up 8 bases and V 3 bases, and 4 bases lay outside the gene matches.